These T cell receptor beta chains were read from a single sample in a study of blood T cells in healthy people across ages. TCRdb recomputed calls from the 5' RACE reads with MiXCR, one row per CDR3 protein. The repertoire includes about 1.1 million distinct CDR3 sequences, roughly two fifths of them detected once, and about an eighth sits in the top ten. The sample comprised blood. The origin of the receptors is a man in his late teens or twenties in good health. Each CDR3 is given with its conserved first and last residue. D genes are given only for firm matches. Where a row states a size, it is once, few, many or the class of an expanded clone; other rows omit it.

v_gene	d_gene	j_gene	abundance	CDR3aa	CDR3nt
TRBV5-6	-	TRBJ2-1	-	CAGSPRGGRYNEQFF	TGTGCCGGCAGCCCGAGAGGGGGAAGGTACAATGAGCAGTTCTTC
TRBV28	-	TRBJ1-5	-	CASKSVYSNQPQHF	TGTGCCAGCAAGAGCGTGTATAGCAATCAGCCCCAGCATTTT
TRBV5-6	TRBD1	TRBJ2-3	many	CASSFGQGASTDTQYF	TGTGCCAGCAGCTTTGGACAGGGGGCTAGCACAGATACGCAGTATTTT
TRBV29-1	-	TRBJ2-1	few	CSVMGSGDNEQFF	TGCAGCGTGATGGGTTCAGGGGACAATGAGCAGTTCTTC
TRBV7-9	-	TRBJ2-3	few	CSSSSPDTQYF	TGTTCCAGCAGCTCCCCTGATACGCAGTATTTT
TRBV18	-	TRBJ1-4	few	CASSPSGYNEKLFF	TGTGCCAGCTCACCATCGGGTTATAATGAAAAACTGTTTTTT
TRBV2	TRBD2	TRBJ2-1	-	CASGGLAGTLSYNEQFF	TGTGCCAGCGGGGGACTAGCGGGGACTCTCTCCTACAATGAGCAGTTCTTC
TRBV20-1	-	TRBJ1-1	-	CSAPRGLRNTEAFF	TGCAGTGCTCCGAGGGGGTTGAGGAACACTGAAGCTTTCTTT
TRBV7-2	-	TRBJ2-3	few	CASSSYMGRGDTQYF	TGTGCCAGCAGCTCCTACATGGGACGAGGGGATACGCAGTATTTT
TRBV11-2	-	TRBJ2-5	few	CASSLGTRRETQYF	TGTGCCAGCAGCTTAGGTACCAGGAGAGAGACCCAGTACTTC
TRBV3-1	-	TRBJ1-5	-	CASSQQMNQPQHF	TGTGCCAGCAGCCAACAAATGAATCAGCCCCAGCATTTT
TRBV27	-	TRBJ1-1	many	CASSLGAGTEAFF	TGTGCCAGCAGTTTGGGCGCAGGGACTGAAGCTTTCTTT
TRBV7-2	TRBD1	TRBJ1-4	-	CASSLEQGNEKLFF	TGTGCCAGCAGCTTAGAACAGGGGAATGAAAAACTGTTTTTT
TRBV4-1	TRBD2	TRBJ2-7	few	CASSQGLAGTYEQYF	TGCGCCAGCAGCCAAGGCCTAGCGGGAACCTACGAGCAGTACTTC
TRBV19	-	TRBJ1-2	-	CASSIGEAFYGYTF	TGTGCCAGTAGTATAGGAGAAGCGTTTTATGGCTACACCTTC
TRBV5-1	-	TRBJ2-3	-	CASSLGGAGTQYF	TGCGCCAGCAGCTTGGGAGGGGCAGGTACGCAGTATTTT
TRBV12-3/TRBV12-4	TRBD1	TRBJ2-5	-	CASSLHGQGIETQYF	TGTGCCAGCAGTTTACATGGACAGGGGATAGAGACCCAGTACTTC
TRBV12-3/TRBV12-4	-	TRBJ1-5	-	CASSPQNNQPQHF	TGTGCCAGCAGTCCCCAAAACAATCAGCCCCAGCATTTT
TRBV7-2	-	TRBJ2-3	few	CASSLVAGLTDTQYF	TGTGCCAGCAGCTTAGTGGCCGGTCTCACAGATACGCAGTATTTT
TRBV20-1	-	TRBJ1-2	-	CSAGVAGRNYGYTF	TGCAGTGCTGGAGTAGCAGGGAGAAACTATGGCTACACCTTC
TRBV6-2/TRBV6-3	-	TRBJ1-1	-	CAGSYRRPLNTEAFF	TGTGCCGGCAGTTACCGAAGGCCTCTGAACACTGAAGCTTTCTTT
TRBV5-6	-	TRBJ1-1	few	CASNLGQNTEAFF	TGTGCCAGCAACCTGGGCCAGAACACTGAAGCTTTCTTT
TRBV24-1	-	TRBJ2-5	few	CATSALGSQETQYF	TGTGCCACCAGTGCCCTCGGCAGCCAAGAGACCCAGTACTTC
TRBV29-1	-	TRBJ2-1	-	CSVDPGEQWENEQFF	TGCAGCGTTGACCCCGGCGAACAGTGGGAGAATGAGCAGTTCTTC
TRBV7-2	-	TRBJ2-3	many	CASSRAVDTQYF	TGTGCCAGCAGCCGCGCCGTAGATACGCAGTATTTT
TRBV6-1	-	TRBJ1-2	few	CASGTNSNYGYTF	TGTGCCAGCGGGACCAACTCTAACTATGGCTACACCTTC
TRBV6-2/TRBV6-3	-	TRBJ1-1	few	CASSLGEGNTEAFF	TGTGCCAGCAGTTTGGGGGAGGGGAACACTGAAGCTTTCTTT
TRBV6-5	-	TRBJ2-1	-	CASNPPRDEQFF	TGTGCCAGCAACCCCCCCAGGGATGAGCAGTTCTTC
TRBV20-1	TRBD2	TRBJ2-1	few	CSASAVAGASYNEQFF	TGCAGTGCTAGCGCGGTAGCGGGTGCATCCTACAATGAGCAGTTCTTC
TRBV7-8	TRBD1	TRBJ1-4	-	CASSTRTGGLREKLFF	TGTGCCAGCAGCACCAGAACAGGGGGACTTCGCGAAAAACTGTTTTTT
TRBV5-1	TRBD1	TRBJ1-6	few	CASSTNGQENSPLHF	TGCGCCAGCAGCACCAACGGACAGGAAAATTCACCCCTCCACTTT
TRBV7-2	-	TRBJ1-3	-	CASSFGAGNSGDTIYF	TGTGCCAGCAGCTTTGGGGCAGGGAACTCTGGAGACACCATATATTTT
TRBV6-5	TRBD1	TRBJ1-2	-	CASSYSGQPYGYTF	TGTGCCAGCAGTTATTCGGGACAGCCCTATGGCTACACCTTC
TRBV10-3	-	TRBJ2-7	many	CAISRTQTYEQYF	TGTGCCATCAGCCGGACACAAACCTACGAGCAGTACTTC
TRBV3-1	-	TRBJ2-3	few	CASSPPHKWDTQYF	TGTGCCAGCAGCCCGCCCCATAAATGGGATACGCAGTATTTT
TRBV10-3	TRBD2	TRBJ2-5	-	CAISPHTGTSGGETQYF	TGTGCCATCAGTCCCCACACAGGGACTAGCGGGGGAGAGACCCAGTACTTC
TRBV18	TRBD1	TRBJ1-2	-	CASSEGTGAANYGYTF	TGTGCCAGCTCAGAAGGGACAGGGGCGGCTAACTATGGCTACACCTTC
TRBV27	-	TRBJ1-1	few	CASSFGNSADTEAFF	TGTGCCAGCAGTTTCGGTAACAGTGCCGACACTGAAGCTTTCTTT
TRBV24-1	-	TRBJ1-2	-	CATSDPGVNYGYTF	TGTGCCACCAGTGATCCGGGGGTCAACTATGGCTACACCTTC
TRBV6-5	-	TRBJ1-1	few	CASSWEGLRGTEAFF	TGTGCCAGCAGTTGGGAGGGGCTGCGGGGCACTGAAGCTTTCTTT
TRBV7-2	-	TRBJ1-3	-	CASSLALVNSGNTIYF	TGTGCCAGCAGCTTAGCGCTAGTAAACTCTGGAAACACCATATATTTT
TRBV27	TRBD1	TRBJ1-2	-	CASSKGQNYGYTF	TGTGCCAGCAGCAAGGGACAGAACTATGGCTACACCTTC
TRBV6-6	-	TRBJ2-3	-	CASNLKFPDTQYF	TGTGCCAGCAATCTCAAATTCCCGGATACGCAGTATTTT
TRBV5-1	-	TRBJ2-3	-	CASSEQGAETQYF	TGCGCCAGCAGTGAACAGGGCGCAGAGACGCAGTATTTT
TRBV7-3	-	TRBJ1-1	many	CASSPHMNTEAFF	TGTGCCAGCAGCCCCCATATGAACACTGAAGCTTTCTTT
TRBV27	-	TRBJ1-6	few	CASSLGTALSPLHF	TGTGCCAGCAGTTTGGGAACCGCTTTGTCACCCCTCCACTTT
TRBV29-1	-	TRBJ2-3	-	CSVHRGTDTQYF	TGCAGCGTTCACAGGGGCACAGATACGCAGTATTTT
TRBV4-2	-	TRBJ2-3	many	CASSQDRGKDTQYF	TGTGCCAGCAGCCAAGATCGGGGGAAGGATACGCAGTATTTT
TRBV6-6	-	TRBJ1-3	-	CASRDREANSGNTIYF	TGTGCCAGCAGGGATAGGGAGGCCAACTCTGGAAACACCATATATTTT
TRBV10-3	-	TRBJ1-6	-	CAISEGGRDPPLHF	TGTGCCATCAGTGAGGGCGGAAGAGATCCACCCCTCCACTTT
TRBV7-2	-	TRBJ2-5	few	CASSFLGGEQYF	TGTGCCAGCAGCTTCCTCGGAGGGGAGCAGTACTTC
TRBV7-2	-	TRBJ1-6	-	CASSFGREGSPLHF	TGTGCCAGCAGCTTTGGCAGGGAAGGTTCACCCCTCCACTTT
TRBV7-8	-	TRBJ1-2	-	CASSLAGDTRGYTF	TGTGCCAGCAGCTTAGCAGGGGACACACGAGGCTACACCTTC
TRBV28	-	TRBJ1-1	-	CASTHGMNTEAFF	TGTGCCAGCACCCACGGCATGAACACTGAAGCTTTCTTT
TRBV5-1	-	TRBJ1-2	many	CASSLSGTPNYGYTF	TGCGCCAGCAGCTTGAGCGGGACACCGAACTATGGCTACACCTTC
TRBV10-3	-	TRBJ2-3	once	CAISESTGPDTQYF	TGTGCCATCAGTGAGTCGACAGGTCCAGATACGCAGTATTTT
TRBV6-5	-	TRBJ1-1	-	CAAEDLNTEAFF	TGTGCCGCCGAAGATTTGAACACTGAAGCTTTCTTT
TRBV7-9	TRBD1	TRBJ2-1	-	CASSSKPGQLYEQFF	TGTGCCAGCAGCTCCAAACCGGGACAGCTCTACGAGCAGTTCTTC
TRBV7-2	-	TRBJ1-5	-	CASSFPGKDQPQHF	TGTGCAAGCAGCTTTCCGGGTAAAGATCAGCCCCAGCATTTT